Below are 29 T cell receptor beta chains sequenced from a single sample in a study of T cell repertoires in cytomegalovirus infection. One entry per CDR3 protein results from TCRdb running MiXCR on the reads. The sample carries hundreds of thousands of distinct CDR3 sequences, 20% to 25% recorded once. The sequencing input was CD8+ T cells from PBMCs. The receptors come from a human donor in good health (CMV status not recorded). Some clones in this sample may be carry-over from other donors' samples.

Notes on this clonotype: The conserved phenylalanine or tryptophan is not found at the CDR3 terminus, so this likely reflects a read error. CDR3 sequence: CASSPRHGQGLDTQYS. CDR3 nucleotide sequence: TGTGCCAGCAGTCCACGACATGGGCAGGGGTTGGATACGCAGTATTCT. The chain combines TRBV12-3 or TRBV12-4 with TRBJ2-3; D might be TRBD1 (6 bases). This CDR3 has 16 residues. The V and J ends lost 5 bases and 6 bases respectively, with 21 bases between them.

CDR3 amino acids: CASSVEPIPGPDGYTF. In DNA form, the CDR3 reads TGTGCCAGCAGCGTAGAGCCAATACCGGGACCAGATGGCTACACCTTC. The V and J genes are TRBV9 and TRBJ1-2, with TRBD1 as a possible D gene (5 bases). V lost 0 bases and J 6 bases, leaving 18 bases between the germline ends. The CDR3 extends over 16 amino acids. Per the germline V gene, CDR1 is SGDLS and CDR2 is YYNGEE.

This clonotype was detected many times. CDR3 residues: CASSRGPAYEQYF. DNA of the CDR3: TGTGCCAGCAGCCGGGGCCCCGCCTACGAGCAGTACTTC. This rearrangement joins TRBV7-8 to TRBJ2-7; D tentatively reads TRBD1 or TRBD2 (5 bases each). The CDR3 is 13 amino acids. Germline CDR1 reads SGHVS; CDR2 reads FQNEAQ. The V end was cut by 5 bases, the J end by 2 bases, with 10 bases between.

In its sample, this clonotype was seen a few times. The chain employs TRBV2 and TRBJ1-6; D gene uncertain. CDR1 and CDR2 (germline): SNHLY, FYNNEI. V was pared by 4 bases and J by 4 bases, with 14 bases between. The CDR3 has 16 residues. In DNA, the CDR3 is TGTGCCAGCAGTGTTGGTAGGAGCGGGTATAATTCACCCCTCCACTTT. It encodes CASSVGRSGYNSPLHF.

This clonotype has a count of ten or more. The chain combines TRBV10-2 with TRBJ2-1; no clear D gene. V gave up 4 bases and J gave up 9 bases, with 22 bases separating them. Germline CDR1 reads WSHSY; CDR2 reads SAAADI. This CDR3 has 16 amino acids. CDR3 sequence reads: CASSATKLTVTSEQFF. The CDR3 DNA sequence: TGCGCCAGCAGTGCCACTAAGCTCACAGTCACGAGTGAGCAGTTCTTC.

The CDR3 DNA follows: TGCGCCAGCAGCCCGGGACATCCTCCCCTGAACACCGGGGAGCTGTTTTTT. Its protein product is CASSPGHPPLNTGELFF. The chain links TRBV4-3 to TRBJ2-2, with a weak D call TRBD1 (6 bases). The CDR3 is made up of 17 amino acids. Germline V gene lookup returns CDR1 LGHNA and CDR2 YSLEER. V was pared by 4 bases and J by 1 base, with 16 bases between.

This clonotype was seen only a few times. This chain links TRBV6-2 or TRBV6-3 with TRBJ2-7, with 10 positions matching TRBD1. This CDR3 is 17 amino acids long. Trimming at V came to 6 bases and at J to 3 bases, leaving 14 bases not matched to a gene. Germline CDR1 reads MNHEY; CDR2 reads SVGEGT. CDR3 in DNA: TGTGCCAGCAGCTACCGCACGGGGGACAGGGGATTCTACGAGCAGTACGTC. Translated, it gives CASSYRTGDRGFYEQYV.

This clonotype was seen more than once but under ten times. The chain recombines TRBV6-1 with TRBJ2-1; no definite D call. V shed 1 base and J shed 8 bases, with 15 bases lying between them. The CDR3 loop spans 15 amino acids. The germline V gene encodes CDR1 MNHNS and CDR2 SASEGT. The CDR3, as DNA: TGTGCCAGCAGTGAAGGCCCAGTCCCGGTCGATGAGCAGTTCTTC. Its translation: CASSEGPVPVDEQFF.

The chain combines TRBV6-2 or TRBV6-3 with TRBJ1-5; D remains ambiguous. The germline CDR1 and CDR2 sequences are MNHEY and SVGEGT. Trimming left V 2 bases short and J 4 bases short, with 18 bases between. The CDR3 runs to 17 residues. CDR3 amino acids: CASSYGLFGTTNQPQHF. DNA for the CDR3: TGTGCCAGCAGTTACGGGCTTTTCGGCACAACTAATCAGCCCCAGCATTTT.

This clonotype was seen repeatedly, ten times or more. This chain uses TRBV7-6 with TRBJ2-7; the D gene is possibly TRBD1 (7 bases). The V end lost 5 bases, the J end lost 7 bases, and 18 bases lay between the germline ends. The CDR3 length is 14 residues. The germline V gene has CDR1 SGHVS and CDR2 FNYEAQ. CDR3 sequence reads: CASSERQGRGEQYF. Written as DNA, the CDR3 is TGTGCCAGCAGCGAAAGACAGGGCCGGGGGGAGCAGTACTTC.

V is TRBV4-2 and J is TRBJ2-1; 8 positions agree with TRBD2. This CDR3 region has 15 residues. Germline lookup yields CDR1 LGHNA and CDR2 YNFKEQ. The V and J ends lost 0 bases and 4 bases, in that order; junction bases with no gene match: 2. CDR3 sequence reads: CASSQDGGEYNEQFF. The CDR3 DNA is TGTGCCAGCAGCCAAGACGGGGGGGAGTACAATGAGCAGTTCTTC.

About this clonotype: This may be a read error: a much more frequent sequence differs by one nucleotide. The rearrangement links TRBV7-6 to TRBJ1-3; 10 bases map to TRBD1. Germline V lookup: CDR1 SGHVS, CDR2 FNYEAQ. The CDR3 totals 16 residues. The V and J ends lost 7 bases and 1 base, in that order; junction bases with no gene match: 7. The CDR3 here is CASNSPGQGSGNTIYF. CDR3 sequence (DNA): TGTGCCAGCAACTCGCCGGGACAGGGGTCTGGAAACACCATATATTTT.

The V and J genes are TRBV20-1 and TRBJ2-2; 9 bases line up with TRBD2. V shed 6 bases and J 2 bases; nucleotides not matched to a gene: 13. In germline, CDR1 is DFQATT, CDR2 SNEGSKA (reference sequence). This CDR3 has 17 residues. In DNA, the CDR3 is TGCAGTGCCTCCCGGGCTAGCGGGGCTTATAACACCGGGGAGCTGTTTTTT. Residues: CSASRASGAYNTGELFF.

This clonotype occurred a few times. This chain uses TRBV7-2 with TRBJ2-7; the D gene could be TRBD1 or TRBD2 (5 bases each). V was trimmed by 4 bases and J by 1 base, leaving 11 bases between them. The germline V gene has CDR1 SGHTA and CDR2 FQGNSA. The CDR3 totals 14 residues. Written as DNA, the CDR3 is TGTGCCAGCAGCTGGGGGTATGGATCCTACGAGCAGTACGTC. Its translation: CASSWGYGSYEQYV.

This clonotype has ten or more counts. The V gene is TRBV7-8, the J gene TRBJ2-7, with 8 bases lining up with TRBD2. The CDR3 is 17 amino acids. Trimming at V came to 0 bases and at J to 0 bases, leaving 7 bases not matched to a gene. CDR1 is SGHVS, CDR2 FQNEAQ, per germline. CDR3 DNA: TGTGCCAGCAGCTTAGCCGGGGGGGTTTCCTTCTCCTACGAGCAGTACGTC. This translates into CASSLAGGVSFSYEQYV.

The CDR3 bases are TGTGCCAGCAGTTACTTATCTATGACGGATATTGAAGCTTTCTTT. This sequence encodes CASSYLSMTDIEAFF. The rearrangement joins TRBV6-2 or TRBV6-3 to TRBJ1-1; D gene unclear. CDR3 size: 15 residues. Germline V gene data show CDR1 as MNHEY and CDR2 as SVGEGT. Trimming removed 1 base at V and 7 bases at J, with 16 bases between.

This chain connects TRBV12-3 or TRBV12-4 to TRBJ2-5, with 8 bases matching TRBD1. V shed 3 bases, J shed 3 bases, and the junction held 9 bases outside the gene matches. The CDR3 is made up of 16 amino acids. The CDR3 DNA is TGTGCCAGCAGTTTCCGACAGGGGCCAGGGGAAGAGACCCAGTACTTC. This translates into CASSFRQGPGEETQYF.

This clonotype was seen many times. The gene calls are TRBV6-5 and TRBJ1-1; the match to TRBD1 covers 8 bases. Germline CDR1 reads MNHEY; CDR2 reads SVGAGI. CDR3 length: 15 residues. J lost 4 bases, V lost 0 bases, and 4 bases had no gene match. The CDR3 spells CASSYSPGGFTEAFF. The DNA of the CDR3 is TGTGCCAGCAGTTACTCGCCAGGGGGCTTCACTGAAGCTTTCTTT.

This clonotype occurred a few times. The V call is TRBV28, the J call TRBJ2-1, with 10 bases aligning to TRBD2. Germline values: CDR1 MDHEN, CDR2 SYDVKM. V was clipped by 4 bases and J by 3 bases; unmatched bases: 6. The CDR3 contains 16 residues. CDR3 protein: CASSSYSGGNYNEQFF. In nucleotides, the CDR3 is TGTGCCAGCAGTTCCTATAGCGGGGGGAACTACAATGAGCAGTTCTTC. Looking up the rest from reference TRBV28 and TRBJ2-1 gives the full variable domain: DVKVTQSSRYLVKRTGEKVFLECVQDMDHENMFWYRQDPGLGLRLIYFSYDVKMKEKGDIPEGYSVSREKKERFSLILESASTNQTSMYLCASSSYSGGNYNEQFFGPGTRLTVL.

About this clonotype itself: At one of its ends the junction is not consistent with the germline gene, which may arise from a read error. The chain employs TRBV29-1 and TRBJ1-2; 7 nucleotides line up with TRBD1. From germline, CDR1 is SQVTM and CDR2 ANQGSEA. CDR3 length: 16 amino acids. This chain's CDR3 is CSVKDLVAHRGYGYTF. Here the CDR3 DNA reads TGCAGCGTTAAAGATCTCGTAGCTCACAGGGGCTATGGCTACACCTTC.

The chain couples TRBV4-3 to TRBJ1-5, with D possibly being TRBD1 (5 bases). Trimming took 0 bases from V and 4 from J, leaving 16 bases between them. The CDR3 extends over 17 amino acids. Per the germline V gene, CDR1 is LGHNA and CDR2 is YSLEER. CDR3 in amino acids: CASSQDWPRQSNQPQHF. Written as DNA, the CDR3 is TGCGCCAGCAGCCAAGATTGGCCCCGACAGAGTAATCAGCCCCAGCATTTT.

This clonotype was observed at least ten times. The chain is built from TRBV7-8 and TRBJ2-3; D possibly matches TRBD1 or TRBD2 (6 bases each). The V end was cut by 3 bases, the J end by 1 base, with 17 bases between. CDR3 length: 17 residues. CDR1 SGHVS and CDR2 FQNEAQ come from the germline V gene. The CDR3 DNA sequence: TGTGCCAGCAGCTTGGTGGCACCGGGGGCGCGCACAGATACGCAGTATTTT. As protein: CASSLVAPGARTDTQYF.

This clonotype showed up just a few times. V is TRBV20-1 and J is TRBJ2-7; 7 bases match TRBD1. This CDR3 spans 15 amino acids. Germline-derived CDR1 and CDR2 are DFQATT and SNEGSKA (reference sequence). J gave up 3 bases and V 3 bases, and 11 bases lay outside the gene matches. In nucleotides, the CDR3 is TGCAGTGCTAGTTTCTCGGGACAGTTTGTCTACGAGCAGTACTTC. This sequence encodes CSASFSGQFVYEQYF.

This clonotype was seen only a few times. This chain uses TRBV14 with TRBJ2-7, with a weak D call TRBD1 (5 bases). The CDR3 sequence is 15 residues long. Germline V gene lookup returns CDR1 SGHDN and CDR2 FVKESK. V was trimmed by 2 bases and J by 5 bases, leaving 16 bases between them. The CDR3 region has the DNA TGTGCCAGCAGCCAACCCCCCGGATGGGGCCACGAGCAGTACGTC. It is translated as CASSQPPGWGHEQYV.

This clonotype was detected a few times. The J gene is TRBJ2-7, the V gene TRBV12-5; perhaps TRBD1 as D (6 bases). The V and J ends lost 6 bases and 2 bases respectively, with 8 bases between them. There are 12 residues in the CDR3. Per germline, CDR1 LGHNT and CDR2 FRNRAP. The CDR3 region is CASGTGTYEQYF. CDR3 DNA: TGTGCTAGTGGAACAGGGACCTACGAGCAGTACTTC.

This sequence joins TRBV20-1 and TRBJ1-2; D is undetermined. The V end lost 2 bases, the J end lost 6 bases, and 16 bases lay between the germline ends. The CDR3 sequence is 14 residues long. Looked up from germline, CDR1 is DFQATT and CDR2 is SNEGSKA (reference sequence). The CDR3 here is CSARPGRVIDGYTF. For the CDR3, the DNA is TGCAGTGCTAGACCTGGGAGGGTTATTGATGGCTACACCTTC.

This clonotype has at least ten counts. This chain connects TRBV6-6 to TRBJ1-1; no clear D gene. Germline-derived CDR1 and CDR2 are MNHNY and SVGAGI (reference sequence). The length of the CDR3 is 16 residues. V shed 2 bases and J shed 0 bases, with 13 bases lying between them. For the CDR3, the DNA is TGTGCCAGCAGTTACGGGGTCGTAGGTGTGAACACTGAAGCTTTCTTT. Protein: CASSYGVVGVNTEAFF.

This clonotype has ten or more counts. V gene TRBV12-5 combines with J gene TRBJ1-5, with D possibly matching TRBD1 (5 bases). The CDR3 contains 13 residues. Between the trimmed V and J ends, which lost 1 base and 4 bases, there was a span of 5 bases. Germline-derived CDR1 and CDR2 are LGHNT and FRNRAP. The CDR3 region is CASGLGQNQPQHF. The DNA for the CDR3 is TGTGCTAGTGGTTTGGGACAGAATCAGCCCCAGCATTTT. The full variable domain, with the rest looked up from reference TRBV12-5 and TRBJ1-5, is DARVTQTPRHKVTEMGQEVTMRCQPILGHNTVFWYRQTMMQGLELLAYFRNRAPLDDSGMPKDRFSAEMPDATLATLKIQPSEPRDSAVYFCASGLGQNQPQHFGDGTRLSIL.

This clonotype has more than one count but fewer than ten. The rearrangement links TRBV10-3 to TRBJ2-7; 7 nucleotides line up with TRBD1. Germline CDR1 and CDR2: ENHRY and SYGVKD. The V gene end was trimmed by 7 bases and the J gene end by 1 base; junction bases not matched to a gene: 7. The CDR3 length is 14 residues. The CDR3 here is CAITGQVDSYEQYV. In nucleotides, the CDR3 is TGTGCCATCACTGGACAGGTGGATTCCTACGAGCAGTACGTC.